The clone carrying this T cell receptor beta chain was counted between two and nine times. TCRdb re-analysed the 5' RACE reads in MiXCR, keeping a single row per CDR3 protein. The data contain around 83,000 distinct CDR3 sequences, approximately 5.4% of them seen just once; the ten biggest clones take up about 7.5%. Germline CDR1 and CDR2: SGHVS and FQNEAQ. The CDR3 sequence is 17 residues long. V was clipped by 1 base and J by 2 bases; unmatched bases: 7. This entry is derived from a study of T cells of healthy individuals. This receptor was taken from a female donor in good health. The chain carries TRBV7-8 and TRBJ2-3; 9 positions agree with TRBD2. The CDR3 region has the DNA TGTGCCAGCAGCTTAGAACCGGGACTAGCACTCACAGATACGCAGTATTTT. This sequence encodes CASSLEPGLALTDTQYF.